This T cell receptor beta chain was sequenced in a study of shared clonotypes between healthy human individuals. V lost 0 bases to trimming and J lost 11 bases, with 9 bases between them. The CDR3 is made up of 12 amino acids. Germline V gene sequence: CDR1 MGHRA, CDR2 YSYEKL. TCRdb's copy holds only in-frame clones and misses some; the assay was immunoSEQ multiplex PCR. Of around 2.5 million clones in the sample, 93% are singletons; the top ten hold 0.36%. Sequenced material: naive CD4+ T cells from PBMCs. Noted subset: CD45RA+ positively selected. J is TRBJ2-3 and V is TRBV4-1; D could derive from TRBD1 or TRBD2 (5 bases each). The TCR originated in a man aged 18-30 years in good health. Some clones in this sample may be carry-over from other donors' samples. CDR3 bases: TGCGCCAGCAGCCAAGACGGGGCCAGGCAGTATTTT. Its protein product is CASSQDGARQYF.